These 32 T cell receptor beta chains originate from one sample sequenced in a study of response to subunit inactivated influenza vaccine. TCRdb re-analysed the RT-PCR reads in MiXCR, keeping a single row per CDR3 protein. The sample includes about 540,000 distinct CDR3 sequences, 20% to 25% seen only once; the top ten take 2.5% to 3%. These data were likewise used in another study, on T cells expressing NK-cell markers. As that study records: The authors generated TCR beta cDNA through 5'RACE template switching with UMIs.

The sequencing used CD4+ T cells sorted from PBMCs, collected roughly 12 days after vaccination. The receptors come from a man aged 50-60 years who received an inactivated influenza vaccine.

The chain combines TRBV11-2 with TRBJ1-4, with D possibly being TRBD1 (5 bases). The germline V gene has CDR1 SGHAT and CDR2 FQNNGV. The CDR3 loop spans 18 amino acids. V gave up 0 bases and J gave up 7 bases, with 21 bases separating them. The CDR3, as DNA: TGTGCCAGCAGCTTAGAACGGGCAGGGCACCCAGGCGGTGAAAAACTGTTTTTT. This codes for CASSLERAGHPGGEKLFF.

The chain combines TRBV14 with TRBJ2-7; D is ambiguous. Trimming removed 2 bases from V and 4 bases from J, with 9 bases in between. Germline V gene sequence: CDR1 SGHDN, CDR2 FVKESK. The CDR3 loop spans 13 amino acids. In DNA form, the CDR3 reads TGTGCCAGCAGCCAAATGCTGGGGTACGAGCAGTACTTC. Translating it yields CASSQMLGYEQYF.

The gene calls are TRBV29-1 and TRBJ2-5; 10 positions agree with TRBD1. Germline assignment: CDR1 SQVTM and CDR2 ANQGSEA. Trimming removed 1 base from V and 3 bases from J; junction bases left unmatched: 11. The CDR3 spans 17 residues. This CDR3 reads CSVEGTHGTGEEETQYF. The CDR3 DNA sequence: TGCAGCGTTGAAGGCACGCACGGGACAGGGGAGGAAGAGACCCAGTACTTC.

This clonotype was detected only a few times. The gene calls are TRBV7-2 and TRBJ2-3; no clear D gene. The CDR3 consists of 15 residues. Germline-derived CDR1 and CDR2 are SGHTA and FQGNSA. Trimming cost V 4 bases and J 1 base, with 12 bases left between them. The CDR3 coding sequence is TGTGCCAGCAGCTCCGCCTTCTTCGGCACAGATACGCAGTATTTT. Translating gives CASSSAFFGTDTQYF.

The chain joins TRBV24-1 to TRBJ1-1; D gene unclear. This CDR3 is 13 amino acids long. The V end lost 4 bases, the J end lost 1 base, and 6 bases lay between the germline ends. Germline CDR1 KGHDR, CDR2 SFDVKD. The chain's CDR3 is CATSDQWNTEAFF. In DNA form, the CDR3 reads TGTGCCACCAGTGACCAGTGGAACACTGAAGCTTTCTTT.

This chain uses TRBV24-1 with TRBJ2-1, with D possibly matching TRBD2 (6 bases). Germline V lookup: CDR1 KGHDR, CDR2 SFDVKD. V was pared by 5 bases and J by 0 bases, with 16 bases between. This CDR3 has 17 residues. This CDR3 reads CATSGGSGPSSYNEQFF. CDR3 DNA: TGTGCCACCAGTGGAGGGAGCGGGCCAAGCTCCTACAATGAGCAGTTCTTC.

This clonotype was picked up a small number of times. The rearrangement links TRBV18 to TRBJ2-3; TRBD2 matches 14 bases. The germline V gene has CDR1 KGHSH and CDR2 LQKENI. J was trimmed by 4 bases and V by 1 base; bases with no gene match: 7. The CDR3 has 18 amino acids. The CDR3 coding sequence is TGTGCCAGCTCACCACGAACAGGACTAGCGGGAGGTCCAGATACGCAGTATTTT. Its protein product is CASSPRTGLAGGPDTQYF.

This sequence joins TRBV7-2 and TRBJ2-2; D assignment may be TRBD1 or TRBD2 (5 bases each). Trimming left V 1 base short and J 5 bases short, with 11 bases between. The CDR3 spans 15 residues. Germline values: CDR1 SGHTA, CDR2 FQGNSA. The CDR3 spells CASSLEGPGTGELFF. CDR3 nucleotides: TGTGCCAGCAGCTTAGAGGGACCAGGGACCGGGGAGCTGTTTTTT.

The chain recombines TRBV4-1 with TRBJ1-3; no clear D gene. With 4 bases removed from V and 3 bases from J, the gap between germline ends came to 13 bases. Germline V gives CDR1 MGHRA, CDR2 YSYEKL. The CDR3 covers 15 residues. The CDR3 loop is CASSRGIDGGNTIYF. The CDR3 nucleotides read TGCGCCAGCAGCCGGGGTATCGACGGTGGAAACACCATATATTTT.

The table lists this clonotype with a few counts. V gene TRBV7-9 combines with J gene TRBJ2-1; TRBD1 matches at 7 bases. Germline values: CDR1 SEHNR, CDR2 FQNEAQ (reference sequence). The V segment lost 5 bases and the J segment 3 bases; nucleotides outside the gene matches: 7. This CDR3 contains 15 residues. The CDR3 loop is CASSEGQAVYNEQFF. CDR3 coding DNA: TGTGCCAGCAGCGAAGGACAGGCCGTCTACAATGAGCAGTTCTTC.

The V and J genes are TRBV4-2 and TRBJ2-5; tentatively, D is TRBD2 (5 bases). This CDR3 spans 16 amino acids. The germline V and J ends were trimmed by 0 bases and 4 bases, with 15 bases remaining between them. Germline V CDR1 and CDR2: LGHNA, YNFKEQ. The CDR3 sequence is CASSQDPGGSAETQYF. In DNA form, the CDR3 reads TGTGCCAGCAGCCAAGATCCGGGTGGGAGTGCAGAGACCCAGTACTTC.

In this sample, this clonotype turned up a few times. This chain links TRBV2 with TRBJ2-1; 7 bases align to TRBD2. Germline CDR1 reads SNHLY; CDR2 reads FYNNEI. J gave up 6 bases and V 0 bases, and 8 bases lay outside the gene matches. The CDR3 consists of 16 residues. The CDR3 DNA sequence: TGTGCCAGCAGTGAAGCTGCGCGCGGGGGTGGCAATGAGCAGTTCTTC. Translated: CASSEAARGGGNEQFF.

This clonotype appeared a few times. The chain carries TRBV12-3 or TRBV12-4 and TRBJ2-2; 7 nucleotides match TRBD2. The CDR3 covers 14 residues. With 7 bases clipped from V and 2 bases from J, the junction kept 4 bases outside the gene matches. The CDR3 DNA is TGTGCCAGCACGGGACTACTAAACACCGGGGAGCTGTTTTTT. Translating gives CASTGLLNTGELFF.

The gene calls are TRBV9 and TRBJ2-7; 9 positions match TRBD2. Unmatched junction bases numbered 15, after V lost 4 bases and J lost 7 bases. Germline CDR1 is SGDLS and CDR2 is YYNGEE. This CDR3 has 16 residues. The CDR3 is CASSFTISGSSGEQYF. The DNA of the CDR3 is TGTGCCAGCAGCTTTACCATTAGCGGGAGCTCAGGAGAGCAGTACTTC.

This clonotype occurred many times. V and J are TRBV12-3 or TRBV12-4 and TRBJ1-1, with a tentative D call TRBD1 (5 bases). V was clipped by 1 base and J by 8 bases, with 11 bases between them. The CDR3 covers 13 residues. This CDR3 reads CASSLGGPIEAFF. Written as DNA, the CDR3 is TGTGCCAGCAGTTTAGGGGGACCGATCGAAGCTTTCTTT.

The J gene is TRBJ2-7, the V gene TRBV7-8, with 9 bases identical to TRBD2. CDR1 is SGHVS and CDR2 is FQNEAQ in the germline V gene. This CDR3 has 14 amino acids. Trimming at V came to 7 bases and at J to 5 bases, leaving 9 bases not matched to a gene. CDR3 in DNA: TGTGCCAGCATAGGGACTAGCATGGGCCACGAGCAGTACTTC. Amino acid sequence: CASIGTSMGHEQYF.

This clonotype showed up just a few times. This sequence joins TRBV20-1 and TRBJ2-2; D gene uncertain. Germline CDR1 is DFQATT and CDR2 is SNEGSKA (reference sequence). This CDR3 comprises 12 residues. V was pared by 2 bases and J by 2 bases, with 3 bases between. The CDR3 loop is CSARSNTGELFF. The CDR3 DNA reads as TGCAGTGCTAGATCAAACACCGGGGAGCTGTTTTTT.

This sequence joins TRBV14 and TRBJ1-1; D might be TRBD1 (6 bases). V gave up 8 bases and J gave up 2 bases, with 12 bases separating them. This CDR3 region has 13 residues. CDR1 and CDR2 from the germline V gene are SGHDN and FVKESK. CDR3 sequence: CASSTGTNTEAFF. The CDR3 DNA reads TGTGCCAGCTCCACAGGGACTAACACTGAAGCTTTCTTT.

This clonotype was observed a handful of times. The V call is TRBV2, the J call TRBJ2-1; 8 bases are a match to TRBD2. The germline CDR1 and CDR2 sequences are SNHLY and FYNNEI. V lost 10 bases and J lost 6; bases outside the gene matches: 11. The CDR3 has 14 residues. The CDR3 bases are TGTGCCACTAAGGGGCTAGCGGGTGGCAATGAGCAGTTCTTC. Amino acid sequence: CATKGLAGGNEQFF.

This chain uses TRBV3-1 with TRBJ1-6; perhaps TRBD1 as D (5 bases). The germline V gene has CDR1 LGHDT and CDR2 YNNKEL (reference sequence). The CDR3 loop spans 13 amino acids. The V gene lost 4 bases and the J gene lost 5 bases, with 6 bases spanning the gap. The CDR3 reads CASSRQNNSPLHF. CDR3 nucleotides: TGTGCCAGCAGCCGACAGAATAATTCACCCCTCCACTTT.

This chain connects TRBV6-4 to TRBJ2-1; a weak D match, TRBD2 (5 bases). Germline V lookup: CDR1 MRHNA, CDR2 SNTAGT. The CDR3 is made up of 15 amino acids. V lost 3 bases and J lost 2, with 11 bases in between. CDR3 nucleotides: TGTGCCAGCAGTGAACAAGAGGGAACCTACAATGAGCAGTTCTTC. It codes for CASSEQEGTYNEQFF.

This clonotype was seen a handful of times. The CDR3 loop reads CASTPTLVDTEAFF. CDR3 bases: TGTGCCAGCACCCCGACCTTGGTGGACACTGAAGCTTTCTTT. The V call is TRBV9, the J call TRBJ1-1; D not certain. The CDR3 is made up of 14 amino acids. V gave up 6 bases and J gave up 3 bases, with 15 bases separating them. Germline V gene data show CDR1 as SGDLS and CDR2 as YYNGEE. The entire variable domain, with the rest obtained from reference TRBV9 and TRBJ1-1, is as follows: DSGVTQTPKHLITATGQRVTLRCSPRSGDLSVYWYQQSLDQGLQFLIQYYNGEERAKGNILERFSAQQFPDLHSELNLSSLELGDSALYFCASTPTLVDTEAFFGQGTRLTVV.

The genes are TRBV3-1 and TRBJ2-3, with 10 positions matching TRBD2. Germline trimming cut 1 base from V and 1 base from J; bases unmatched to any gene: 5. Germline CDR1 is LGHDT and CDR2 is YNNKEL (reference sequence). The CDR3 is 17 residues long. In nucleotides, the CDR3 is TGTGCCAGCAGCCAAGGGCTTAGCGGGGGGCGCACAGATACGCAGTATTTT. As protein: CASSQGLSGGRTDTQYF.

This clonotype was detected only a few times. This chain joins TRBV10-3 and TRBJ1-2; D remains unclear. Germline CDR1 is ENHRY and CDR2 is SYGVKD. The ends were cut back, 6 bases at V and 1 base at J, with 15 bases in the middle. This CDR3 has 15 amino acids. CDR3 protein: CAISPGGIINYGYTF. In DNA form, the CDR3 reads TGTGCCATCAGCCCCGGCGGGATCATTAACTATGGCTACACCTTC.

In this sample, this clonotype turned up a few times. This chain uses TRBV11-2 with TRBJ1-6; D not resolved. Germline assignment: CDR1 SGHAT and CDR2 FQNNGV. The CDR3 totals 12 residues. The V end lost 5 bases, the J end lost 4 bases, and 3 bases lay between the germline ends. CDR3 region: CASSHYNSPLHF. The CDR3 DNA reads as TGTGCCAGCAGCCATTATAATTCACCCCTCCACTTT.

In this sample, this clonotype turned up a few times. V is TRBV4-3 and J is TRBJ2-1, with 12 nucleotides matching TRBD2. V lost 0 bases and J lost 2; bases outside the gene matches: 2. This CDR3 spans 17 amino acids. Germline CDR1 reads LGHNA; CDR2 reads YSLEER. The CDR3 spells CASSQEPSGRAYNEQFF. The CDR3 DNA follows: TGCGCCAGCAGCCAAGAACCTAGCGGGAGGGCCTACAATGAGCAGTTCTTC.

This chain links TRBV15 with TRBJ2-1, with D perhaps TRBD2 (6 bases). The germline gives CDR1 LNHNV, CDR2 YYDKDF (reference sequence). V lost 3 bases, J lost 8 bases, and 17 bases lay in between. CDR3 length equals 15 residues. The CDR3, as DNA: TGTGCCACCAGCAGCATATCTACTAGGAGGGATGAGCAGTTCTTC. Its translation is CATSSISTRRDEQFF.

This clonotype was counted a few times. The CDR3 DNA is TGCAGCGTTGAAGACGGACAGGGCTGGGGCACAGATACGCAGTATTTT. Translating it yields CSVEDGQGWGTDTQYF. V gene TRBV29-1 combines with J gene TRBJ2-3; the match to TRBD1 covers 8 bases. This CDR3 is built from 16 residues. With V trimmed by 0 bases and J by 1 base, 6 bases remained unmatched. The germline gives CDR1 SQVTM, CDR2 ANQGSEA.

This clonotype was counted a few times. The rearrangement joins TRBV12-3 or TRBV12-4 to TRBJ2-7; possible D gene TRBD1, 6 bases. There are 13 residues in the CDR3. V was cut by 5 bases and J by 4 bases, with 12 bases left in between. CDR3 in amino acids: CASSGQNQYEQYF. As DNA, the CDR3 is TGTGCCAGCAGTGGACAGAACCAGTACGAGCAGTACTTC.

CDR3 residues: CSASGTPGRHTQYF. The CDR3 DNA sequence: TGCAGTGCTAGCGGGACTCCCGGGAGGCATACGCAGTATTTT. The V call is TRBV20-1, the J call TRBJ2-3; 7 nucleotides line up with TRBD2. The CDR3 has 14 residues. Germline V gene sequence: CDR1 DFQATT, CDR2 SNEGSKA (reference sequence). The V and J ends lost 3 bases and 7 bases, in that order; junction bases with no gene match: 10.

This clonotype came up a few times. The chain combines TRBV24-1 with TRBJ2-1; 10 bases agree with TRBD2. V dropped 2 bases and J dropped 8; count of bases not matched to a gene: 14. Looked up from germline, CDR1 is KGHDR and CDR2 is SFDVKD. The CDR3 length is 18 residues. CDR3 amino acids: CATSDSYTGWTSGYEQFF. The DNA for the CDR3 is TGTGCCACCAGTGATTCCTACACAGGGTGGACTAGCGGCTATGAGCAGTTCTTC.

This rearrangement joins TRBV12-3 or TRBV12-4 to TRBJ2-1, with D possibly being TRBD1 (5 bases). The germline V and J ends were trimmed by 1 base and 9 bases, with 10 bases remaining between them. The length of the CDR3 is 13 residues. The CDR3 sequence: CASSLDGRGEQFF. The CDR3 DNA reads TGTGCCAGCAGTTTAGACGGTAGGGGTGAGCAGTTCTTC.